Sequencing of this T cell receptor beta chain was carried out in a study of preoperative IRX-2 immunotherapy in early breast cancer. Sample treatment: preoperative locoregional IRX-2 cytokine immunotherapy. Samples came from a phase Ib trial of preoperative locoregional IRX-2 cytokine immunotherapy. The data were produced by immunoSEQ multiplex PCR, yet TCRdb's version contains in-frame clones alone and is incomplete. The data contain some 59,000 clones, approximately 94% of them singletons. This clone was observed a few times. The CDR3 extends over 12 amino acids. Germline V lookup: CDR1 MNHEY, CDR2 SMNVEV (reference sequence). The V and J ends lost 9 bases and 5 bases respectively, with 11 bases between them.

This sample was obtained from a patient treated with IRX-2 immunotherapy. The rearrangement joins TRBV27 to TRBJ1-5, with D hard to call. This clonotype originated in a human donor with breast cancer. The CDR3 DNA reads as TGTGCCAGTAGACGGATGGATCAGCCCCAGCATTTT. Amino acids: CASRRMDQPQHF.